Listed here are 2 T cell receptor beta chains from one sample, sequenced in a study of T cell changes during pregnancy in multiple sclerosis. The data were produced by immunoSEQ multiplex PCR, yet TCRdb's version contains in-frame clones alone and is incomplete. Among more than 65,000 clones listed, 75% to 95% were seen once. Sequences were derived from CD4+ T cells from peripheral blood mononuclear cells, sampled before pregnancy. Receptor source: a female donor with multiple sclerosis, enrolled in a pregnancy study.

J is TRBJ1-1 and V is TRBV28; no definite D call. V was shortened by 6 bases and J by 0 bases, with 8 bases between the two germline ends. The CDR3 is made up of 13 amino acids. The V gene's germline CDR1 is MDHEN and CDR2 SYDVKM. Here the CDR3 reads CASRLPMNTEAFF. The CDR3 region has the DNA TGTGCCAGCAGACTCCCCATGAACACTGAAGCTTTCTTT. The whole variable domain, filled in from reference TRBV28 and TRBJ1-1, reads DVKVTQSSRYLVKRTGEKVFLECVQDMDHENMFWYRQDPGLGLRLIYFSYDVKMKEKGDIPEGYSVSREKKERFSLILESASTNQTSMYLCASRLPMNTEAFFGQGTRLTVV.

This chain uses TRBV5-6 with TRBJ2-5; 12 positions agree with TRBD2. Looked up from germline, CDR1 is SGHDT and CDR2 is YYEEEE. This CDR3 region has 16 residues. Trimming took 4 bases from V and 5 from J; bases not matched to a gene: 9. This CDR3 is CASSPRLAGVGETQYF. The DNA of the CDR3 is TGTGCCAGCAGCCCACGACTAGCGGGAGTAGGGGAGACCCAGTACTTC.